A single sample is the source of the 4 T cell receptor beta chains below, sequenced in a study of cytomegalovirus exposure and HLA in healthy donors. The PCR used 60 Vbeta and 13 Jbeta primers. Produced via immunoSEQ multiplex PCR; TCRdb's table is partial and in-frame only. The sample lists nearly 300,000 clones; around 86% were seen once. The sample comprised PBMCs. These receptors originate from a middle-aged man in good health and CMV-seropositive.

The genes are TRBV5-4 and TRBJ2-7; 13 bases agree with TRBD2. Germline V gene sequence: CDR1 SGHNT, CDR2 YYREEE (reference sequence). The CDR3 sequence is 14 residues long. Losses at the gene ends were 4 bases for V and 4 bases for J; bases not matched to a gene: 2. CDR3 loop: CASSGLAGDYEQYF. CDR3 DNA sequence: TGTGCCAGCAGCGGACTAGCGGGGGATTACGAGCAGTACTTC.

V usage is TRBV6-1 and J usage is TRBJ2-2; 7 nucleotides match TRBD1. With V trimmed by 6 bases and J by 6 bases, 4 bases remained unmatched. This CDR3 is built from 13 residues. Germline lookup yields CDR1 MNHNS and CDR2 SASEGT. For the CDR3, the DNA is TGTGCCAGCAGGAGACAGGGTGCCGGGGAGCTGTTTTTT. This translates into CASRRQGAGELFF.

The V gene is TRBV10-3, the J gene TRBJ2-1, with 11 bases fitting TRBD2. The CDR3 consists of 14 residues. J was trimmed by 4 bases and V by 6 bases; bases with no gene match: 2. Germline assignment: CDR1 ENHRY and CDR2 SYGVKD. Written as DNA, the CDR3 is TGTGCCATCAGCGGACTAGCGGGTTACAATGAGCAGTTCTTC. It yields the protein CAISGLAGYNEQFF.

This sequence joins TRBV10-3 and TRBJ2-7; tentatively, D is TRBD2 (5 bases). The CDR3 is 12 residues long. Germline V gene data show CDR1 as ENHRY and CDR2 as SYGVKD. Trimming stripped 5 bases from V and 6 bases from J, with 11 bases between. Here the CDR3 reads CAISSGRREQYF. DNA of the CDR3: TGTGCCATCAGTAGCGGCAGACGCGAGCAGTACTTC.